The clone carrying this T cell receptor beta chain was seen repeatedly, ten times or more. Its specificity is not known. Germline V CDR1 and CDR2: SGHRS, YFSETQ. Trimming took off 3 bases at V and 1 base at J, with 19 bases between the two ends. The CDR3 contains 17 residues. These data belong to a study of Graves' ophthalmopathy and Graves' hyperthyroidism. Study in general: Prior to any treatment, peripheral blood was collected at the time of initial diagnosis. Regarding the study as a whole: For predicting ophthalmopathy progression, the model had 70.59% sensitivity and roughly 72% specificity. Most thyroid clonotypes expanded beyond 0.001 frequency were also found in blood.

RNA served as the template for amplifying TCR beta CDR3 regions. HTBI primers were employed in first-round RT-PCR, then a second-round multiplex PCR followed. TCRdb recomputed calls from the multiplex PCR reads with MiXCR, one row per CDR3 protein. Found here are roughly 400,000 distinct CDR3 sequences, about 15% of them singletons; the top ten hold roughly 2.3%. Fresh peripheral blood, 10 ml, was the PBMC source. The rearrangement links TRBV5-1 to TRBJ1-2; D remains ambiguous. This receptor was obtained from an adult woman with stable Graves' hyperthyroidism. The material sequenced was peripheral blood. CDR3 nucleotides: TGCGCCAGCAGCTCGGGCGTAACTGGCGGCGGTAACTATGGCTACACCTTC. It encodes CASSSGVTGGGNYGYTF.